This is a list of T cell receptor beta chains from one sample in a study of Ad26.COV2.S vaccination and SARS-CoV-2 variants. The repertoire was sequenced with immunoSEQ multiplex PCR; TCRdb's copy has only in-frame clones and lacks some. The data hold around 340,000 clones, with 88% observed a single time. The sample was peripheral blood, taken in a trial of Ad26.COV2.S vaccine versus placebo. These receptors were taken from a person aged 18-65 years who received the Ad26.COV2.S COVID-19 vaccine or a placebo. Each CDR3 is given with its conserved first and last residue. A D gene is named only where the DNA matches it firmly.

>TRBV28|TRBD2
CASSPTSGRLFGGNEQFF
>TRBV6-4|-
CANPKTGRYEQYF
>TRBV5-1|-
CASSTGDTFYAEAFF
>TRBV15|-
CATSREVISLGYTF
>TRBV4-3|-
CASSQEAFGRAFF
>TRBV18|TRBD2
CASSPGLAVAGELFF
>TRBV7-8|-
CASSFGGTGELFF
>TRBV28|-
CASRPQGLSLGYTF
>TRBV4-3|TRBD2
CASSQGGAGGPDTQYF
>TRBV6-5|-
CASTPGIGNQPQHF
>TRBV7-2|-
CASSSGPSEQYF
>TRBV18|TRBD1
CASSPVRQGANEAFF
>TRBV7-2|TRBD1
CASSLDRGLNGNQPQHF
>TRBV28|-
CASSSRVTFGGASPLHF
>TRBV5-1|-
CASSLDSSNQPQHF
>TRBV30|-
CAWRDTREEQFF
>TRBV7-6|-
CASSLGKRGSSYNSPLHF
>TRBV7-2|-
CASSPDLTEAFF
>TRBV4-1|-
CASSQDGWDEQFF
>TRBV11-2|-
CASSFDGPQGTQYF
>TRBV7-2|-
CASSPGGQINTGELFF
>TRBV11-2|TRBD2
CASSFLRDFGTSSYNEQFF
>TRBV27|-
CASSGLAGRSTDTQYF
>TRBV28|-
CASSLSGGTEAFF
>TRBV13|TRBD2
CASSSTLAAGVSYEQYF
>TRBV28|-
CASIGGFGYTF
>TRBV6-2/TRBV6-3|TRBD2
CASSYPGTSGSVDSYNEQFF
>TRBV14|-
CASSQDIGIQETQYF
>TRBV7-3|TRBD2
CASSNGGSSYNEQFF
>TRBV4-2|-
CASKQDGEGYTF
>TRBV2|-
CASRLTGIGETQYF
>TRBV11-2|TRBD2
CASSLVAGGPRGEQFF
>TRBV4-3|-
CASSQDRANYGYTF
>TRBV14|TRBD2
CASSLTAPGLAGGPTDTQYF
>TRBV9|TRBD2
CASSPRGGIAGELFF
>TRBV30|-
CAWSVGGPYGYTF
>TRBV7-9|-
CASVQGGNMNTEAFF
>TRBV14|-
CASSPQDTHTQYF
>TRBV4-1|-
CASSPDSQETQYF
>TRBV3-1/TRBV3-2|-
CASSQPIMDSHNEKLFF
>TRBV6-6|TRBD1
CASSPGQGNTEAFF
>TRBV5-4|TRBD1
CASSLGGQGAAEQYF
>TRBV28|TRBD2
CASSLGVGTSGREEGEQYF
>TRBV4-3|TRBD1
CASSHTGQGNNSPLHF
>TRBV3-1/TRBV3-2|TRBD2
CASSQDLAGDDYEQYF
>TRBV7-3|TRBD1
CASSQGQANTEAFF
>TRBV20-1|-
CSASKRRVDFSEQYF
>TRBV28|-
CASSLLGSGNTIYF
>TRBV4-1|TRBD1
CASSQVVQGALLTTF
>TRBV7-9|-
CASSFSLAPHYEAGYTF
>TRBV7-9|TRBD1
CASSPGTGRNEKLFF
>TRBV5-6|-
CASSQGTNYGYTF
>TRBV5-6|-
CASSLAGGRQPQHF
>TRBV5-1|TRBD1
CASSLRQGNDGELFF
>TRBV5-4|-
CASSSGRGTYEQYF
>TRBV4-3|TRBD1
CASSQDRGQTYGYTF
>TRBV9|-
CASSPEGSYLQPQHF
>TRBV2|-
CASKVYEQYF
>TRBV19|-
CASNPLGASGGNEQFF